This T cell receptor (beta chain) originates from a study of early T cells in non-severe SARS-CoV-2 infection. For the study at large: Chains were unpaired, as sequencing was done on bulk RNA from unsorted whole blood. General study results and limits: There was a bias toward anti-spike CD8 responses in VDJdb matching, which missed private and CD4 specificities.

Points on this clonotype: Its antigen is still unknown.

The germline gives CDR1 MNHEY, CDR2 SVGAGI. Trimming shortened V by 2 bases and J by 9 bases, and 16 bases separated the two germline ends. The CDR3 is 14 amino acids. The protocol attached unique molecular identifiers to individual cDNA molecules. TCRdb itself ran the 5' RACE reads through MiXCR, one entry per CDR3 protein. The table includes some 71,000 distinct CDR3 sequences, about an eighth detected once. Specimen: whole blood. This rearrangement joins TRBV6-5 to TRBJ1-2; the D gene is possibly TRBD1 (5 bases). The sequence came from an adult who was a healthcare worker with PCR-confirmed SARS-CoV-2 infection or an uninfected control (not recorded which). CDR3 in DNA: TGTGCCAGCAGTTACGGCGGGGCGGGTTATAGCTACACCTTC. Its translation is CASSYGGAGYSYTF.